The subject of this entry is one T cell receptor beta chain. The entry originates in a study of T cell responses to AZD1222 COVID-19 vaccine. The germline V gene has CDR1 SQVTM and CDR2 ANQGSEA. This CDR3 has 14 amino acids. The trim removed 6 bases at V and 0 bases at J, leaving 5 bases unmatched. Here immunoSEQ multiplex PCR was the method, and the copy in TCRdb shows in-frame clones only, minus some. The sample records about 97,000 clones, about 86% being singletons. This receptor was taken from an adult in good health. The V and J genes are TRBV29-1 and TRBJ2-5; 9 bases are a match to TRBD2. The source material was peripheral blood, sampled on day 0 of AZD1222 vaccination. CDR3 coding DNA: TGCAGCGTACACACTAGCGGGCACCAAGAGACCCAGTACTTC. It translates to CSVHTSGHQETQYF.